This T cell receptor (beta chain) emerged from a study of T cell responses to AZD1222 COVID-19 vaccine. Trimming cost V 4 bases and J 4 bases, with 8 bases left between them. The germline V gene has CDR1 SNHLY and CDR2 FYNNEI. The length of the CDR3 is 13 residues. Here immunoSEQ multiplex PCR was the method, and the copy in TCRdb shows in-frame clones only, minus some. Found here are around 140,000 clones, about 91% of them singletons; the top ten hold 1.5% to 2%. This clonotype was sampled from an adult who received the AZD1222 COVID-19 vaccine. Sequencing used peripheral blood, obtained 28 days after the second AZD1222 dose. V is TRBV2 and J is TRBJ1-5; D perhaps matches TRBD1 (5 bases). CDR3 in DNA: TGTGCCAGCAGTGTGGAGGGGAATCAGCCCCAGCATTTT. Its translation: CASSVEGNQPQHF.